The 22 T cell receptor beta chains reported below all come from one sample, sequenced in a study of Graves' ophthalmopathy and Graves' hyperthyroidism. RNA transcripts yielded amplified TCR beta CDR3 regions. In the first round, RT-PCR was carried out with HTBI primers, and a multiplex PCR formed the second round. TCRdb re-analysed the multiplex PCR reads in MiXCR, keeping a single row per CDR3 protein. The table lists 400,000 or so distinct CDR3 sequences, 15% of them singletons. The sample taken for sequencing was peripheral blood. The receptors originated from a woman between 18 and 29 years old with stable Graves' hyperthyroidism.

A few counts support this clonotype. The chain has TRBV30 and TRBJ2-5; D remains ambiguous. Per germline, CDR1 GTSNPN and CDR2 SVGIG (reference sequence). The V end was cut by 7 bases, the J end by 5 bases, with 14 bases between. The CDR3 covers 12 residues. As DNA, the CDR3 is TGTGCCTCCGGAAGGTCGCTGGAGACCCAGTACTTC. Translated: CASGRSLETQYF. The whole variable domain, remainder taken from reference TRBV30 and TRBJ2-5, is SQTIHQWPATLVQPVGSPLSLECTVEGTSNPNLYWYRQAAGRGLQLLFYSVGIGQISSEVPQNLSASRPQDRQFILSSKKLLLSDSGFYLCASGRSLETQYFGPGTRLLVL.

This clonotype was counted many times. The chain uses TRBV12-3 or TRBV12-4 and TRBJ1-2; the D is unclear. The ends were cut back, 3 bases at V and 6 bases at J, with 23 bases in the middle. CDR3 length equals 17 residues. This CDR3 reads CASSLTSGSRKPDGYTF. DNA for the CDR3: TGTGCCAGCAGTTTGACGTCCGGCAGTAGGAAACCCGATGGCTACACCTTC.

This clonotype was observed at least ten times. Since a much larger clone is just one base distant, this may be a read error. This chain joins TRBV12-3 or TRBV12-4 and TRBJ1-2, with 10 bases lining up with TRBD1. With 11 bases clipped from V and 0 bases from J, the junction kept 12 bases outside the gene matches. The CDR3 contains 16 residues. CDR3 nucleotide sequence: TGTGCCGGCAAAGACAGGGGGCATGGTTCTAACTATGGCTACACCTTC. Translation: CAGKDRGHGSNYGYTF.

This clonotype came up many times. The chain joins TRBV29-1 to TRBJ1-2, with 7 bases aligning to TRBD1. The CDR3 has 15 residues. CDR1 and CDR2 (germline): SQVTM, ANQGSEA. V shed 0 bases and J 3 bases; nucleotides not matched to a gene: 7. In DNA, the CDR3 is TGCAGCGTTGAAGATCCCGTCAGGGGGGACTATGGCTACACCTTC. Translated, it gives CSVEDPVRGDYGYTF.

This clonotype came up many times. The rearrangement joins TRBV12-3 or TRBV12-4 to TRBJ1-2; D may be TRBD1 (5 bases). The CDR3 is 13 residues long. Trimming pared 5 bases from V and 4 bases from J, leaving 11 bases between. This chain's CDR3 is CASSGQVFYGYTF. CDR3 coding DNA: TGTGCCAGCAGTGGACAAGTTTTCTATGGCTACACCTTC.

This clonotype was counted many times. V usage is TRBV6-2 or TRBV6-3 and J usage is TRBJ2-7; possible D gene TRBD1, 5 bases. The CDR3 length is 14 residues. Germline V CDR1 and CDR2: MNHEY, SVGEGT. The germline V and J ends were trimmed by 0 bases and 4 bases, with 10 bases remaining between them. For the CDR3, the DNA is TGTGCCAGCAGTTACTCGGGGCAGTTGTACGAGCAGTACTTC. It is translated as CASSYSGQLYEQYF.

This clonotype has just a few counts. The rearrangement uses TRBV5-1 and TRBJ2-5, with TRBD1 as a possible D gene (6 bases). Germline assignment: CDR1 SGHRS and CDR2 YFSETQ. The CDR3 sequence is 17 residues long. V was trimmed by 4 bases and J by 3 bases, leaving 22 bases between them. DNA for the CDR3: TGCGCCAGCAGCGGGCGAGCCTCGGGACACCTAGAAGAGACCCAGTACTTC. The encoded protein is CASSGRASGHLEETQYF.

This clonotype was recorded once. A much more abundant neighbour one base away suggests this may be a read error. The genes are TRBV6-2 or TRBV6-3 and TRBJ2-6; a weak D match, TRBD1 (5 bases). CDR3 size: 14 residues. CDR1 and CDR2 (germline): MNHEY, SVGEGT. The CDR3 region has the DNA TGTGCCAGCAGCCTCGAAGGTGGGGCCTACGTCCTGACTTTC. Protein sequence: CASSLEGGAYVLTF.

The table lists this clonotype with many counts. V usage is TRBV15 and J usage is TRBJ2-7, with 10 bases lining up with TRBD1. CDR3 length: 15 residues. Unmatched junction bases numbered 6, after V lost 2 bases and J lost 5 bases. Germline assignment: CDR1 LNHNV and CDR2 YYDKDF (reference sequence). The CDR3 here is CATSRPGTGADEQYF. The DNA of the CDR3 is TGTGCCACCAGCAGACCAGGGACAGGGGCAGACGAGCAGTACTTC.

This sequence joins TRBV11-2 and TRBJ2-7; 14 nucleotides line up with TRBD2. The CDR3 length is 15 residues. J lost 6 bases, V lost 5 bases, and 6 bases had no gene match. Germline V CDR1 and CDR2: SGHAT, FQNNGV. In DNA, the CDR3 is TGTGCCAGCAGCCAGGGACTAGCGGGAGCTAGCGAGCAGTACTTC. It specifies CASSQGLAGASEQYF.

This clonotype has just a few counts. The chain combines TRBV4-1 with TRBJ1-2; the match to TRBD1 covers 8 bases. V trimming: 1 base; J trimming: 3 bases; junction bases outside the gene matches: 10. The CDR3 is 17 amino acids. Germline lookup yields CDR1 MGHRA and CDR2 YSYEKL. CDR3 in amino acids: CASSQGQGPSPDYGYTF. The CDR3 DNA reads TGCGCCAGCAGCCAAGGACAGGGGCCCAGTCCTGACTATGGCTACACCTTC.

This clonotype has a handful of counts. The V call is TRBV4-1, the J call TRBJ2-5; D is unresolved. Germline V gene lookup returns CDR1 MGHRA and CDR2 YSYEKL. The CDR3 consists of 12 residues. Deletions cut 5 bases from V and 5 bases from J, with 9 bases between. CDR3 in DNA: TGCGCCAGCAGCGGGGTTGGGGAGACCCAGTACTTC. Protein: CASSGVGETQYF.

This clonotype was seen many times. The chain joins TRBV7-2 to TRBJ2-7; D ambiguous. The CDR3 has 13 amino acids. V was shortened by 4 bases and J by 1 base, with 8 bases between the two germline ends. Germline V gene sequence: CDR1 SGHTA, CDR2 FQGNSA. This CDR3 reads CASSWTDSYEQYF. Here the CDR3 DNA reads TGTGCCAGCAGCTGGACGGATTCCTACGAGCAGTACTTC.

This clonotype was detected many times. The V and J genes are TRBV6-5 and TRBJ1-1; tentatively, D is TRBD1 (5 bases). V lost 5 bases to trimming and J lost 1 base, with 14 bases between them. From germline, CDR1 is MNHEY and CDR2 SVGAGI. This CDR3 region has 15 residues. As DNA, the CDR3 is TGTGCCAGCAGTCATACGGGACTCCCGAACACTGAAGCTTTCTTT. It is translated as CASSHTGLPNTEAFF.

The chain combines TRBV7-8 with TRBJ1-5; TRBD1 might be the D (5 bases). The V end was cut by 5 bases, the J end by 6 bases, with 17 bases between. The germline CDR1 and CDR2 sequences are SGHVS and FQNEAQ. This CDR3 has 15 amino acids. This CDR3 reads CASSPLDTRGQPQHF. The CDR3 coding sequence is TGTGCCAGCAGCCCGCTGGACACCCGAGGTCAGCCCCAGCATTTT.

Many counts were recorded for this clonotype. The rearrangement joins TRBV12-3 or TRBV12-4 to TRBJ1-1, with 8 positions matching TRBD1. The trim removed 10 bases at V and 1 base at J, leaving 5 bases unmatched. This CDR3 has 13 amino acids. The CDR3 loop reads CATAGQGNTEAFF. The CDR3 DNA is TGTGCCACCGCAGGACAGGGGAACACTGAAGCTTTCTTT.

This clonotype came up many times. The chain uses TRBV6-1 and TRBJ1-5, with D possibly TRBD1 on 5 matching bases. V lost 0 bases and J 2 bases, leaving 14 bases between the germline ends. CDR1 is MNHNS and CDR2 is SASEGT in the germline V gene. The CDR3 is 17 residues long. For the CDR3, the DNA is TGTGCCAGCAGTGAAGCGCCCGGGACGAGCCGCAATCAGCCCCAGCATTTT. This codes for CASSEAPGTSRNQPQHF.

This clonotype came up many times. V gene TRBV6-2 or TRBV6-3 combines with J gene TRBJ1-2, with a tentative D call TRBD1 (5 bases). The CDR3 sequence is 15 residues long. The V gene lost 8 bases and the J gene lost 1 base, with 17 bases spanning the gap. Germline lookup yields CDR1 MNHEY and CDR2 SVGEGT. CDR3 nucleotide sequence: TGTGCCAGCGCCACCGACAGCTCCTTTAACTATGGCTACACCTTC. Amino acid sequence: CASATDSSFNYGYTF.

This clonotype was counted at least ten times. The V and J genes are TRBV7-2 and TRBJ2-7; 7 bases line up with TRBD1. Germline CDR1 is SGHTA and CDR2 is FQGNSA. The junction had 7 bases not matched to a gene; V was cut back by 5 bases and J by 6 bases. The CDR3 sequence is 13 residues long. CDR3 DNA sequence: TGTGCCAGCAGCCTAGAGACAGGGTTCGAGCAGTACTTC. Translated, it gives CASSLETGFEQYF.

This clonotype came up many times. The genes are TRBV20-1 and TRBJ1-1, with 10 bases aligning to TRBD1. With V trimmed by 6 bases and J by 4 bases, 8 bases remained unmatched. Germline values: CDR1 DFQATT, CDR2 SNEGSKA (reference sequence). CDR3 length equals 14 residues. The CDR3 spells CSALRTGGSTEAFF. The CDR3 DNA sequence: TGCAGTGCCCTGAGGACAGGGGGGAGCACTGAAGCTTTCTTT.

The sample holds many counts of this clonotype. This chain connects TRBV3-1 to TRBJ1-1, with a possible D match to TRBD1 (5 bases). From germline, CDR1 is LGHDT and CDR2 YNNKEL (reference sequence). V gave up 5 bases and J gave up 10 bases, with 14 bases separating them. CDR3 length: 12 amino acids. CDR3 DNA sequence: TGTGCCAGCAGCAGCCGCGGGACGAGAGCTTTCTTT. Its protein is CASSSRGTRAFF.

CDR3 sequence: CASSPGVGTQYF. CDR3 DNA sequence: TGTGCCAGCAGCCCCGGGGTGGGGACCCAGTACTTC. The rearrangement links TRBV6-1 to TRBJ2-5; D possibly corresponds to TRBD2 (5 bases). The CDR3 contains 12 residues. V lost 6 bases to trimming and J lost 7 bases, with 12 bases between them. Per germline, CDR1 MNHNS and CDR2 SASEGT.